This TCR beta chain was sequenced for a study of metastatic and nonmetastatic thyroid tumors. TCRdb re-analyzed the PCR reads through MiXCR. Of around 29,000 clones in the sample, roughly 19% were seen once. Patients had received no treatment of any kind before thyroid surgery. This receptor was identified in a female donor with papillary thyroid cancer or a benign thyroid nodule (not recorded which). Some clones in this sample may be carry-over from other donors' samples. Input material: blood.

This CDR3 reads CASSRDSQMVDEQYF. The CDR3 nucleotides are TGTGCCAGCAGCAGGGACTCGCAAATGGTGGACGAGCAGTACTTC. The chain couples TRBV5-5 to TRBJ2-7; D possibly corresponds to TRBD2 (6 bases). V gave up 4 bases and J gave up 5 bases, with 19 bases separating them. The CDR3 consists of 15 residues. CDR1 is SGHKS, CDR2 YYEKEE, per germline (reference sequence).